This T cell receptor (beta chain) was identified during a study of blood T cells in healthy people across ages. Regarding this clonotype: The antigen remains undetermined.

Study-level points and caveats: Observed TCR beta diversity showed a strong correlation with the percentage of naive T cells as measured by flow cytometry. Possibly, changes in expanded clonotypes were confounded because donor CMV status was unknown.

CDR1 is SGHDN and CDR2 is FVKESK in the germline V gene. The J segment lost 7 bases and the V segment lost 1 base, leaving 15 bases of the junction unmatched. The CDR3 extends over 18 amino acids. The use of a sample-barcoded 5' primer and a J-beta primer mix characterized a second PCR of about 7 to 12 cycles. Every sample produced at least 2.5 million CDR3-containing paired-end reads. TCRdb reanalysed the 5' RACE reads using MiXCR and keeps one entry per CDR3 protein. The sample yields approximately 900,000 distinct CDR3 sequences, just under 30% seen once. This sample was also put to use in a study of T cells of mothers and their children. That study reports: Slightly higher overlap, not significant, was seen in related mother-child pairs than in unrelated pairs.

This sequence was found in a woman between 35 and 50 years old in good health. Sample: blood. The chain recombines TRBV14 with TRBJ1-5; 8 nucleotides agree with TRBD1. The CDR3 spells CASSQGTSRQGSGQPQHF. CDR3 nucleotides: TGTGCCAGCAGCCAAGGAACCTCGAGACAGGGGTCGGGACAGCCCCAGCATTTT.